A single sample gave rise to the 7 T cell receptor beta chains below, sequenced in a study of blood T cell repertoires in COVID-19. The data were produced by immunoSEQ multiplex PCR, yet TCRdb's version contains in-frame clones alone and is incomplete. The table shows 250,000 to 350,000 clones, with more than 70% occurring only once. Sequencing used peripheral blood. All receptors derive from a woman aged 45 to 65 with acute or convalescent COVID-19.

The rearrangement joins TRBV7-9 to TRBJ2-3; 9 bases agree with TRBD1. Trimming removed 5 bases from V and 3 bases from J; junction bases left unmatched: 6. Germline V gene data show CDR1 as SEHNR and CDR2 as FQNEAQ (reference sequence). The CDR3 runs 15 residues. CDR3 coding DNA: TGTGCCAGCAGCCCTCGGGACAGGGTTACAGATACGCAGTATTTT. This translates into CASSPRDRVTDTQYF. The whole variable domain, filled in from reference TRBV7-9 and TRBJ2-3, reads DTGVSQNPRHKITKRGQNVTFRCDPISEHNRLYWYRQTLGQGPEFLTYFQNEAQLEKSRLLSDRFSAERPKGSFSTLEIQRTEQGDSAMYLCASSPRDRVTDTQYFGPGTRLTVL.

This chain links TRBV2 with TRBJ1-1; possible D gene TRBD1, 5 bases. Trimming removed 7 bases at V and 5 bases at J, with 17 bases between. CDR3 length: 14 amino acids. Germline V CDR1 and CDR2: SNHLY, FYNNEI. The CDR3 loop is CASNLQGGRTEAFF. In DNA form, the CDR3 reads TGTGCCAGCAATCTCCAGGGAGGACGGACTGAAGCTTTCTTT.

This clone came up a few times. Other DNA sequences from this sample encode an identical CDR3 as well. The gene calls are TRBV5-1 and TRBJ1-1, with D hard to call. The CDR3 length is 13 residues. V lost 2 bases and J lost 0, with 5 bases in between. In germline, CDR1 is SGHRS, CDR2 YFSETQ. CDR3 in amino acids: CASSLTVNTEAFF. The CDR3 DNA follows: TGCGCCAGCAGCTTAACAGTGAACACTGAAGCTTTCTTT. Full variable domain (missing parts from reference TRBV5-1 and TRBJ1-1): KAGVTQTPRYLIKTRGQQVTLSCSPISGHRSVSWYQQTPGQGLQFLFEYFSETQRNKGNFPGRFSGRQFSNSRSEMNVSTLELGDSALYLCASSLTVNTEAFFGQGTRLTVV.

This clone showed up just a few times. The V and J genes are TRBV6-2 or TRBV6-3 and TRBJ2-1; 7 nucleotides line up with TRBD2. V dropped 5 bases and J dropped 0; count of bases not matched to a gene: 10. In germline, CDR1 is MNHEY, CDR2 SVGEGT. The CDR3 length is 17 residues. The CDR3: CASSRRTSASSYNEQFF. The CDR3, as DNA: TGTGCCAGCAGTCGCCGTACTAGCGCTAGCTCCTACAATGAGCAGTTCTTC.

This rearrangement joins TRBV4-3 to TRBJ2-6, with 7 nucleotides matching TRBD2. Germline V gene lookup returns CDR1 LGHNA and CDR2 YSLEER. With 0 bases clipped from V and 2 bases from J, the junction kept 1 base outside the gene matches. The CDR3 length is 16 residues. The CDR3 is CASSQDRGAGANVLTF. CDR3 nucleotides: TGCGCCAGCAGCCAAGATCGGGGGGCTGGGGCCAACGTCCTGACTTTC.

The V call is TRBV13, the J call TRBJ2-3; maybe TRBD1 (5 bases). Trimming took off 5 bases at V and 0 bases at J, with 12 bases between the two ends. In germline, CDR1 is PRHDT, CDR2 FYEKMQ (reference sequence). CDR3 length equals 15 residues. The CDR3: CASSRQTLSTDTQYF. The CDR3 bases are TGTGCCAGCAGCCGACAGACACTTAGCACAGATACGCAGTATTTT.

The chain recombines TRBV30 with TRBJ1-4, with 9 bases matching TRBD1. Germline V gene data show CDR1 as GTSNPN and CDR2 as SVGIG (reference sequence). The CDR3 runs 16 residues. V dropped 2 bases and J dropped 1; count of bases not matched to a gene: 5. CDR3 in amino acids: CAWSLQGALTNEKLFF. CDR3 DNA: TGTGCCTGGAGTTTACAGGGGGCTCTAACTAATGAAAAACTGTTTTTT.